This entry concerns a single TCR beta chain. A few counts support this clonotype. Its target antigen remains unknown. Base qualities are not recorded, but no much larger clone differs from it by a single base. The CDR3, cysteine through phenylalanine, is 14 amino acids long. The sequence is cut down to CDR3 DNA, 42 bases in frame from base 1. The trim is 1 base for V and 5 bases for J, with a gap of 9 bases between the germline ends. Per the germline V gene, LGHNA is the CDR1 and YSLEER is the CDR2. The data belong to a study of T cells in Graves' hyperthyroidism and ophthalmopathy (dated by TCRdb to about 2019). Study-wide context: Peripheral blood samples were taken at the time of initial diagnosis, prior to any treatment. TCR V-J signatures able to tell the groups apart were searched for in a discovery cohort of 95 to 100 patients, of whom more than 40 had Graves' ophthalmopathy and 57 had stable Graves' hyperthyroidism. Whether ophthalmopathy could be predicted prospectively was tested in an independent validation cohort made up of roughly 19 hyperthyroidism patients plus 17 patients who later progressed to ophthalmopathy. The paper reports TCR Vbeta CDR3 sequencing of more than 120 peripheral blood samples: under 45 ophthalmopathy, about 75 hyperthyroidism and approximately 17 progressor patients. The approximately 100 discovery patients were divided at random into training and test sets in a 7:3 ratio. In addition, the study compared T-cell repertoires in thyroid tissue and in blood from several Graves' hyperthyroidism patients. After blood sampling, hyperthyroidism patients were treated with methimazole at a starting dose of 30 mg daily, and ophthalmopathy patients were treated with high-dose intravenous methylprednisolone. Findings and caveats that apply to the study as a whole: In validation, the model predicted progression to ophthalmopathy with over 65% sensitivity and 72% to 85% specificity, a median of about 6.7 months before onset. Most expanded thyroid clonotypes (frequency above 0.001) were also found in blood, which suggests that blood repertoires may mirror thyroid immune responses. A 13 V-J signature model separated ophthalmopathy from stable hyperthyroidism, with around 91% sensitivity and roughly 81% specificity in cross-validation and 80%/75% in testing. Sample size was not statistically predetermined, and blinding of investigators to group allocation was not performed.

The TCR beta CDR3 regions were amplified from the RNA transcripts. The TCR CDR3 was subjected to a first round of RT-PCR using the HTBI primer set and the Qiagen OneStep RT-PCR kit. The libraries were constructed in a second round of multiplex PCR and then size-selected and purified. Sequencing of the libraries was done on an Illumina HiSeq2000 using paired-end 100 bp reads. Under the source paper's analysis protocol: SOAPnuke was used to process the raw data, throwing out any read that contained adapters or uncalled bases, had a mean Phred below 15, or lacked an exact constant-primer or identifier match. COPE v1.2.5 was used to merge the high-quality paired reads, and each unique nucleotide sequence was defined as a clonotype. MiTCR v1.1 was used to align clonotypes to the IMGT TRBV, TRBD and TRBJ reference segments. Only V-J combinations with frequency above 0.0001, covering 99.2% of repertoires, were analysed. The TCS score was defined as F50 (clonal expansion) divided by E x V (chaos), with BLOSUM62-based TCRdist calculated between CDR3 peptides within each V-J. Welch's t-statistics and random forest reduced 500 to 550 V-J features to 13, which were used in a naive Bayes classifier (R e1071). The Morisita-Horn index was used to measure how similar the thyroid and blood repertoires were. TCRdb trimmed public reads at Q25 via fastp, called clones via MiXCR and kept in-frame beta chains. When rows share a CDR3 protein, they turn into one entry using the most common DNA and genes. These V and J calls are TCRdb output, not the study's own analysis. This sample lists around 720,000 distinct CDR3 sequences; around 40% were detected once. Of the sample, 30% to 40% is held by the ten largest clones.

A patient counted as having stable Graves' hyperthyroidism if no progression to ophthalmopathy occurred over 18 months of follow-up. Hyperthyroidism patients were newly diagnosed, had a disease duration of under 2 months, and were aged 18 to 65 years. The study excluded patients with uncontrolled infections, other autoimmune diseases, pregnancy or lactation. Diagnoses relied on clinical symptoms, serum thyroxine and TRAb, thyroid ultrasound and orbital computed tomography. PBMCs were separated from about 10 ml of fresh peripheral blood using Ficoll-Paque density gradient centrifugation. Trizol reagent was used to extract total RNA, and RNA quality was then checked on an Agilent 2100 Bioanalyzer.

This receptor was taken from a woman between 40 and 55 years old with Graves' hyperthyroidism. The chain joins TRBV4-3 to TRBJ1-5; the D gene is not confidently resolved. Sequenced: blood. The CDR3 has the sequence CASSQVESHQPQHF. The bases are TGCGCCAGCAGCCAAGTTGAAAGTCATCAGCCCCAGCATTTT.